A single sample is the source of the 22 T cell receptor beta chains below, sequenced in a study of cytomegalovirus exposure and HLA in healthy donors. The study ran its PCR with 60 Vbeta and 13 Jbeta primers. Clones were sequenced by immunoSEQ multiplex PCR, and TCRdb holds only the in-frame ones, with some missing. The data contain more than 110,000 clones, about 80% of them singletons. Sequencing was done on a sample of PBMCs. The receptors derive from a male donor in good health and CMV-seropositive.

This chain uses TRBV11-3 with TRBJ2-1; D is possibly TRBD2 (7 bases). V lost 4 bases and J 12 bases, leaving 19 bases between the germline ends. Germline CDR1 reads SGHNT; CDR2 reads YENEEA. The CDR3 consists of 14 residues. The CDR3 loop is CASSSIGGLLPQFF. CDR3 bases: TGTGCCAGCAGCTCCATCGGGGGGCTCCTGCCGCAGTTCTTC.

The V and J genes are TRBV11-2 and TRBJ1-5; no reliable D call. The V and J ends lost 2 bases and 4 bases respectively, with 3 bases between them. This CDR3 has 12 residues. Germline CDR1 and CDR2: SGHAT and FQNNGV. The CDR3 loop is CASSLSNQPQHF. CDR3 in DNA: TGTGCCAGCAGCTTATCAAATCAGCCCCAGCATTTT.

The V gene is TRBV9, the J gene TRBJ1-1; 8 nucleotides agree with TRBD1. This CDR3 is 14 amino acids long. V gave up 0 bases and J gave up 5 bases; unmatched junction bases: 3. CDR1 is SGDLS, CDR2 YYNGEE, per germline. The CDR3 bases are TGTGCCAGCAGCGTAGCCTGGACAGGGACTGAAGCTTTCTTT. Residues: CASSVAWTGTEAFF.

V and J are TRBV6-6 and TRBJ2-7; the match to TRBD2 covers 8 bases. This CDR3 spans 14 amino acids. V gave up 5 bases and J gave up 3 bases; unmatched junction bases: 6. Looked up from germline, CDR1 is MNHNY and CDR2 is SVGAGI (reference sequence). The CDR3 nucleotides read TGTGCCAGCAGTACCGGGACTAGGAACTACGAGCAGTACTTC. It codes for CASSTGTRNYEQYF.

Only a few counts were recorded for this clone. The chain links TRBV5-5 to TRBJ1-5; 7 bases map to TRBD1. V shed 0 bases, J shed 4 bases, and the junction held 4 bases outside the gene matches. The CDR3 contains 15 residues. Germline CDR1 reads SGHKS; CDR2 reads YYEKEE (reference sequence). The CDR3 DNA is TGTGCCAGCAGCTTGGCAGGGGGTCTGAATCAGCCCCAGCATTTT. It translates to CASSLAGGLNQPQHF.

The rearrangement joins TRBV11-3 to TRBJ2-7; TRBD1 aligns across 7 bases. Trimming removed 2 bases from V and 2 bases from J; junction bases left unmatched: 3. The CDR3 runs 14 residues. CDR1 and CDR2 (germline): SGHNT, YENEEA. The CDR3 loop is CASSLTTGAYEQYF. In nucleotides, the CDR3 is TGTGCCAGCAGCTTAACTACAGGGGCCTACGAGCAGTACTTC.

The V call is TRBV4-2, the J call TRBJ2-5; 9 nucleotides match TRBD1. The CDR3 loop spans 16 amino acids. The germline CDR1 and CDR2 sequences are LGHNA and YNFKEQ. Unmatched junction bases numbered 7, after V lost 0 bases and J lost 5 bases. The CDR3 loop reads CASSQDRAQGAETQYF. The CDR3 DNA sequence: TGTGCCAGCAGCCAAGATCGGGCACAGGGGGCCGAGACCCAGTACTTC.

The chain carries TRBV2 and TRBJ1-1; D is unclear. There are 14 residues in the CDR3. V was trimmed by 7 bases and J by 4 bases, leaving 16 bases between them. Germline V gene sequence: CDR1 SNHLY, CDR2 FYNNEI. The CDR3 DNA is TGTGCCAGCACACAAGCGCCCGAAGGCACTGAAGCTTTCTTT. Protein sequence: CASTQAPEGTEAFF.

This chain uses TRBV27 with TRBJ2-2, with 9 bases aligning to TRBD2. V dropped 1 base and J dropped 6; count of bases not matched to a gene: 3. The CDR3 is 15 residues long. The germline V gene has CDR1 MNHEY and CDR2 SMNVEV (reference sequence). CDR3: CASSLWGLASGELFF. The CDR3 DNA reads TGTGCCAGCAGTTTATGGGGACTAGCCTCCGGGGAGCTGTTTTTT.

Notes on this clone: Sequence at one end of the junction differs from germline and may be a read error. Additional DNA sequences in this sample encode the identical CDR3. This sequence joins TRBV13 and TRBJ1-1; D is perhaps TRBD1 (6 bases). The CDR3 sequence is 18 residues long. Germline-derived CDR1 and CDR2 are PRHDT and FYEKMQ (reference sequence). CDR3 sequence reads: CASSQQPSRTDYNTEAFF. The CDR3 DNA reads TGTGCCAGCAGCCAACAACCAAGCCGGACAGATTACAACACTGAAGCCTTCTTT. The full variable domain, its missing parts supplied by reference TRBV13 and TRBJ1-1, is AAGVIQSPRHLIKEKRETATLKCYPIPRHDTVYWYQQGPGQDPQFLISFYEKMQSDKGSIPDRFSAQQFSDYHSELNMSSLELGDSALYFCASSQQPSRTDYNTEAFFGQGTRLTVV.

This chain uses TRBV6-5 with TRBJ1-5, with D possibly TRBD1 on 6 matching bases. This CDR3 spans 14 amino acids. V was clipped by 5 bases and J by 2 bases, with 10 bases between them. CDR1 and CDR2 from the germline V gene are MNHEY and SVGAGI. In DNA, the CDR3 is TGTGCCAGCAGTACGGACAGTGGCAATCAGCCCCAGCATTTT. It codes for CASSTDSGNQPQHF.

This sequence joins TRBV11-2 and TRBJ1-4, with D unresolved. Trimming left V 1 base short and J 4 bases short, with 10 bases between. Germline lookup yields CDR1 SGHAT and CDR2 FQNNGV. The CDR3 sequence is 15 residues long. The CDR3 here is CASSLVARYNEKLFF. The CDR3 nucleotides read TGTGCCAGCAGCTTAGTGGCCAGATATAATGAAAAACTGTTTTTT.

The chain uses TRBV6-1 and TRBJ2-1; D not resolved. Germline V gene data show CDR1 as MNHNS and CDR2 as SASEGT. This CDR3 has 15 residues. V gave up 5 bases and J gave up 0 bases, with 11 bases separating them. The CDR3 DNA reads as TGTGCCAGCAGTCCCGCAGCGTACTCCTACAATGAGCAGTTCTTC. Protein: CASSPAAYSYNEQFF.

This chain joins TRBV4-1 and TRBJ1-1, with 8 bases identical to TRBD1. The CDR3 is made up of 15 amino acids. Trimming removed 1 base from V and 0 bases from J; junction bases left unmatched: 1. CDR1 and CDR2 from the germline V gene are MGHRA and YSYEKL. The CDR3 spells CASSQVTGVNTEAFF. CDR3 coding DNA: TGCGCCAGCAGCCAAGTGACAGGGGTGAACACTGAAGCTTTCTTT.

The chain employs TRBV6-1 and TRBJ2-5; unclear D gene. Matching the DNA end better, TRBJ2-7 makes the J call doubtful. CDR1 is MNHNS, CDR2 SASEGT, per germline. The CDR3 consists of 16 residues. Here the CDR3 DNA reads TGTGCCAGCAGTGATTCACAGCTCCATCCTTCCTACGAGCAGTACTTC. Protein product: CASSDSQLHPSYEQYF.

The genes are TRBV28 and TRBJ1-5, with D possibly TRBD1 on 6 matching bases. Germline values: CDR1 MDHEN, CDR2 SYDVKM. The ends were cut back, 3 bases at V and 0 bases at J, with 15 bases in the middle. The CDR3 contains 17 residues. This chain's CDR3 is CASSLWGQLNSNQPQHF. CDR3 sequence (DNA): TGTGCCAGCAGTTTGTGGGGGCAACTGAATAGCAATCAGCCCCAGCATTTT.

This chain joins TRBV5-5 and TRBJ2-7, with 15 bases identical to TRBD2. V lost 4 bases, J lost 0 bases, and 5 bases stayed unmatched. Germline-derived CDR1 and CDR2 are SGHKS and YYEKEE (reference sequence). The CDR3 loop spans 17 amino acids. The CDR3 DNA is TGTGCCAGCAGCCGGGGGACTAGCGGGGGGAGCTCCTACGAGCAGTACTTC. This translates into CASSRGTSGGSSYEQYF.

The chain links TRBV7-9 to TRBJ1-2; 9 bases match TRBD1. V was pared by 5 bases and J by 6 bases, with 4 bases of the junction left unmatched. This CDR3 contains 13 residues. The germline CDR1 and CDR2 sequences are SEHNR and FQNEAQ (reference sequence). CDR3 loop: CASSRTGVDGYTF. The CDR3, as DNA: TGTGCCAGCAGCCGGACAGGGGTTGATGGCTACACCTTC.

The chain uses TRBV5-1 and TRBJ2-1; tentative D call: TRBD2 (7 bases). Trimming took off 1 base at V and 4 bases at J, with 12 bases between the two ends. Germline assignment: CDR1 SGHRS and CDR2 YFSETQ. This CDR3 is built from 15 residues. Here the CDR3 reads CASSLSGGIYNEQFF. CDR3 in DNA: TGCGCCAGCAGCTTGTCGGGGGGCATTTACAATGAGCAGTTCTTC.

This chain links TRBV30 with TRBJ2-3, with 9 nucleotides matching TRBD2. With V trimmed by 4 bases and J by 2 bases, 4 bases remained unmatched. Germline CDR1 is GTSNPN and CDR2 is SVGIG (reference sequence). The CDR3 runs 14 residues. The CDR3 is CAWIIAGDTDTQYF. For the CDR3, the DNA is TGTGCCTGGATAATAGCGGGAGACACAGATACGCAGTATTTT.

The rearrangement uses TRBV25-1 and TRBJ2-1, with 10 bases that match TRBD2. Unmatched junction bases numbered 16, after V lost 4 bases and J lost 7 bases. Germline CDR1 MGHDK, CDR2 SYGVNS. CDR3 length: 18 amino acids. CDR3 region: CASSGASRLAGAGNEQFF. CDR3 nucleotides: TGTGCCAGCAGTGGGGCCTCTCGGCTAGCGGGAGCGGGGAATGAGCAGTTCTTC.

This clone was seen just once. This sequence joins TRBV9 and TRBJ2-1; D may be TRBD2 (6 bases). Germline CDR1 is SGDLS and CDR2 is YYNGEE. CDR3 size: 14 residues. V lost 0 bases to trimming and J lost 8 bases, with 12 bases between them. The CDR3 coding sequence is TGTGCCAGCAGCGTAGACACTAGCCGGGATGAGCAGTTCTTC. This sequence encodes CASSVDTSRDEQFF.